This paragraph reports one T cell receptor beta chain. The source of the sample is a study of CD8 T cells in Susac syndrome. Reverse transcription of roughly 0.5 to 1 ug RNA was carried out with random hexamers. TCRdb ran MiXCR on the immunoSEQ multiplex PCR reads and lists one entry per CDR3 protein. The table has about 71,000 distinct CDR3 sequences, just over 90% seen once. The CDR3 consists of 13 residues. V gave up 0 bases and J gave up 4 bases, with 6 bases separating them. The germline gives CDR1 LNHNV, CDR2 YYDKDF (reference sequence). The sequence was obtained from a human donor with Susac syndrome. V usage is TRBV15 and J usage is TRBJ1-2; D is ambiguous. Source material: CD4+ T cells from PBMCs. The CDR3 region is CATSRDSLYGYTF. The CDR3 DNA is TGTGCCACCAGCAGAGACTCTCTCTATGGCTACACCTTC.